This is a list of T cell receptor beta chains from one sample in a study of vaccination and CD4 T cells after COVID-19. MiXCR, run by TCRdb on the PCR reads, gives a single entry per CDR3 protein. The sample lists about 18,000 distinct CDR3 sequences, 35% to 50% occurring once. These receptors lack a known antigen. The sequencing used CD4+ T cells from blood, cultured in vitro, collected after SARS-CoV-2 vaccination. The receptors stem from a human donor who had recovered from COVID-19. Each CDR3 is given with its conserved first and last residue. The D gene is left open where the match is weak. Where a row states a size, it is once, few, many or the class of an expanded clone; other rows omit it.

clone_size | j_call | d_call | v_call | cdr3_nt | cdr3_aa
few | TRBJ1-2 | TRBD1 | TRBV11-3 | TGTGCCAGCAGCTTAAGACAGGGGGCCTTCGGGTCCTATGGCTACACCTTC | CASSLRQGAFGSYGYTF
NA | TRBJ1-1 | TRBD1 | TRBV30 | TGTGCCTGGACAGGGGGCAGGGACACTGAAGCTTTCTTT | CAWTGGRDTEAFF
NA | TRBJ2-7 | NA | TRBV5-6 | TGTGCCAGCAGTCGGACAGCCCTAAGGTACGAGCAGTACTTC | CASSRTALRYEQYF
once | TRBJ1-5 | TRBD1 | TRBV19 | TGTGCCAGTAGTATAGAAATAGGGGGCGCCGGGAGCAATCAGCCCCAGCATTTT | CASSIEIGGAGSNQPQHF
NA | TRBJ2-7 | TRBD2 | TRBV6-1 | TGTGCCAGCAGTGTCCCTCCGACTAGCGGAAAGTACGAGCAGTACTTC | CASSVPPTSGKYEQYF
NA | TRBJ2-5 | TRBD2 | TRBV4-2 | TGTGCCAGCAGCCGTCTTGCGGGGGGGATTGAGACCCAGTACTTC | CASSRLAGGIETQYF
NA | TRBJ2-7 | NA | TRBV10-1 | TGCGCCAGCAGTGCCGCGACAGGAATATTAGCCTACGAGCAGTACTTC | CASSAATGILAYEQYF
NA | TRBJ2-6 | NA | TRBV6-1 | TGTGCCAGCACCACGGACAGCTTGTTCTCTGGGGCCAACGTCCTGACTTTC | CASTTDSLFSGANVLTF
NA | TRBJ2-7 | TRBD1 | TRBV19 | TGTGCCAGTAGTCCCGGGACAGGACTCTACGAGCAGTACTTC | CASSPGTGLYEQYF
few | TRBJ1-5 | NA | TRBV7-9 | TGTGCCAGCAGCTTATCTTCGGAGAATCAGCCCCAGCATTTT | CASSLSSENQPQHF
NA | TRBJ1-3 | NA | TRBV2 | TGTGCCAGCAGCGTCGAATTTAGTCATGGAAACACCATATATTTT | CASSVEFSHGNTIYF
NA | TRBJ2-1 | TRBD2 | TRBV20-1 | TGCAGTGCTAGGCGGACTAGCGGTTACAATGAGCAGTTCTTC | CSARRTSGYNEQFF
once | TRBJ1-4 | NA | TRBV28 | TGTGCCAGCAGTGCCGGAGGATGGGAAAAACTGTTTTTT | CASSAGGWEKLFF
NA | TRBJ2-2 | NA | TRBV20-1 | TGCAGTGCTAGAGCTTCCTTGGGGGGCACCGGGGAGCTGTTTTTT | CSARASLGGTGELFF
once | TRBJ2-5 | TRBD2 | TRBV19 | TGTGCCAGTAGTATCGCGGCGGGGGGGCAGGAGACCCAGTACTTC | CASSIAAGGQETQYF
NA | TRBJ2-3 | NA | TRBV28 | TGTGCCAGCAGTTTATGGCGAGGGGTCGCAACTGGCACAGATACGCAGTATTTT | CASSLWRGVATGTDTQYF